The 8 T cell receptor beta chains below all came from one sample that was sequenced in a study of T cell responses to AZD1222 COVID-19 vaccine. Profiling relied on immunoSEQ multiplex PCR, and the TCRdb table lists in-frame clones only, not all of them. The sample lists some 86,000 clones, 65% to 85% occurring once. The sample in question was peripheral blood, obtained on day 0 of AZD1222 vaccination. The receptors were sampled from an adult in good health.

The rearrangement uses TRBV28 and TRBJ1-5, with TRBD1 matching 7 bases. From germline, CDR1 is MDHEN and CDR2 SYDVKM. The CDR3 is 16 amino acids. The V segment lost 7 bases and the J segment 2 bases; nucleotides outside the gene matches: 11. The CDR3 nucleotides read TGTGCCAGCACCACTACAGGGGAGGGGGGCAATCAGCCCCAGCATTTT. Translated: CASTTTGEGGNQPQHF.

A few counts support this clone. The chain carries TRBV3-1 (or the pseudogene TRBV3-2) and TRBJ1-4; TRBD1 is a possible D gene (5 bases). The CDR3 extends over 13 amino acids. Germline V gene sequence: CDR1 LGHDT, CDR2 YNNKEL (reference sequence). Trimming pared 2 bases from V and 8 bases from J, leaving 9 bases between. The CDR3 bases are TGTGCCAGCAGCCAACGAGGGACCGAAAAACTGTTTTTT. This encodes CASSQRGTEKLFF.

The rearrangement uses TRBV5-1 and TRBJ2-1, with 9 bases aligning to TRBD2. Germline assignment: CDR1 SGHRS and CDR2 YFSETQ. The CDR3 has 13 residues. The J segment lost 7 bases and the V segment lost 7 bases, leaving 6 bases of the junction unmatched. The CDR3 protein is CASSPGLANEQFF. The CDR3, as DNA: TGCGCCAGCTCCCCGGGACTAGCAAATGAGCAGTTCTTC.

V is TRBV5-5 and J is TRBJ1-1; D might be TRBD1 (6 bases). The CDR3 covers 14 residues. V was clipped by 4 bases and J by 0 bases, with 10 bases between them. Per germline, CDR1 SGHKS and CDR2 YYEKEE (reference sequence). CDR3 region: CASSHGQMNTEAFF. CDR3 coding DNA: TGTGCCAGCAGCCATGGACAGATGAACACTGAAGCTTTCTTT.

The CDR3 DNA follows: TGTGCCAGCAGCGGAGGCGCGGGGCAAGAGACCCAGTACTTC. Encoded protein: CASSGGAGQETQYF. The chain has TRBV11-2 and TRBJ2-5; D is perhaps TRBD2 (6 bases). V lost 5 bases and J lost 2, with 12 bases in between. The CDR3 is 14 amino acids. The V gene's germline CDR1 is SGHAT and CDR2 FQNNGV. The full variable domain, in which reference TRBV11-2 and TRBJ2-5 provide the parts outside the CDR3, is EAGVAQSPRYKIIEKRQSVAFWCNPISGHATLYWYQQILGQGPKLLIQFQNNGVVDDSQLPKDRFSAERLKGVDSTLKIQPAKLEDSAVYLCASSGGAGQETQYFGPGTRLLVL.

This clone was counted between two and nine times. The CDR3 DNA reads as TGTGCCAGCAGGGCCGCCGGGACAGGGGGCACTGAAGCTTTCTTT. Encoded protein: CASRAAGTGGTEAFF. The V call is TRBV5-4, the J call TRBJ1-1, with 11 bases fitting TRBD1. V dropped 5 bases and J dropped 4; count of bases not matched to a gene: 7. The CDR3 has 15 residues. Germline CDR1 is SGHNT and CDR2 is YYREEE (reference sequence). Variable domain in full (rest from reference TRBV5-4 and TRBJ1-1): ETGVTQSPTHLIKTRGQQVTLRCSSQSGHNTVSWYQQALGQGPQFIFQYYREEENGRGNFPPRFSGLQFPNYSSELNVNALELDDSALYLCASRAAGTGGTEAFFGQGTRLTVV.

This clone was detected a few times. V and J are TRBV19 and TRBJ1-5; D gene ambiguous. CDR3 size: 14 residues. V lost 7 bases and J 0 bases, leaving 10 bases between the germline ends. The V gene's germline CDR1 is LNHDA and CDR2 SQIVND (reference sequence). CDR3 nucleotide sequence: TGTGCCAGTAATGAGGGTCATAGCAATCAGCCCCAGCATTTT. This encodes CASNEGHSNQPQHF.

There are a few counts of this clone. This chain uses TRBV20-1 with TRBJ1-5, with no clear D. V gave up 8 bases and J gave up 6 bases, with 5 bases separating them. Germline CDR1 reads DFQATT; CDR2 reads SNEGSKA (reference sequence). There are 9 residues in the CDR3. CDR3 residues: CSLGQPQHF. CDR3 DNA: TGCAGTTTAGGTCAGCCCCAGCATTTT.